Listed below are T cell receptor beta chains from one sample, sequenced in a study of early T cells in non-severe SARS-CoV-2 infection. TCRdb re-derived calls from the 5' RACE reads in MiXCR, one entry per CDR3 protein. The data hold 95,000 to 120,000 distinct CDR3 sequences, with over 10% observed a single time. The specimen was whole blood. These receptors were obtained from an adult who was a healthcare worker with PCR-confirmed SARS-CoV-2 infection or an uninfected control (not recorded which). CDR3s include the opening cysteine and the closing phenylalanine or tryptophan. D genes are given only for firm matches. Clone size is stated in some rows and not others, as once, few, many or a class when expanded.

-,few,TRBV9,15,TRBJ2-1,TGTGCCAGCAGCGTACCGGGACCGGGGCAGGGTGAGCAGTTCTTC,CASSVPGPGQGEQFF
-,few,TRBV12-3/TRBV12-4,13,TRBJ1-1,TGTGCCAGCAGTTTTACGGAGAACACTGAAGCTTTCTTT,CASSFTENTEAFF
TRBD1,many,TRBV6-5,17,TRBJ2-1,TGTGCCAGCAGGTCGGGCCAGGGGGCGCGGTCCTACAATGAGCAGTTCTTC,CASRSGQGARSYNEQFF
-,few,TRBV11-3,16,TRBJ2-1,TGTGCCAGCAGCCGTTCAGTGAATCTGGATTCCAATGAGCAGTTCTTC,CASSRSVNLDSNEQFF
TRBD1,-,TRBV28,13,TRBJ2-1,TGTGTCGCCCGGACAGGCCTGGGGAATGAGCAGTTCTTC,CVARTGLGNEQFF
-,-,TRBV7-3,13,TRBJ2-3,TGTGCCAGCAGCCCTCGTCCCTTGGATACGCAGTATTTT,CASSPRPLDTQYF
TRBD2,-,TRBV5-1,15,TRBJ2-1,TGCGCCAGCAGCTTGGGGTCTAGCGGGAACAATGAGCAGTTCTTC,CASSLGSSGNNEQFF
-,-,TRBV20-1,13,TRBJ2-7,TGCAGTGCTTTAGTGGAGGGTTCCTACGAGCAGTACTTC,CSALVEGSYEQYF
TRBD1,-,TRBV2,12,TRBJ2-7,TGTGCCAGCAAAGGACAGGTATACGAGCAGTACTTC,CASKGQVYEQYF
TRBD1,many,TRBV7-9,15,TRBJ2-2,TGTGCCAGCAGCCCACAGACAGGGCGCACCGGGGAGCTGTTTTTT,CASSPQTGRTGELFF
TRBD1,many,TRBV30,12,TRBJ1-4,TGTGCCGGAGGACAGGGGGTGGAGAAACTGTTTTTT,CAGGQGVEKLFF
-,-,TRBV7-2,14,TRBJ2-4,TGTGCCAGCAGCTTAAGGGGTCATGGAAACATTCAGTACTTC,CASSLRGHGNIQYF
-,many,TRBV5-5,12,TRBJ1-1,TGTGCCAGCAGCTTGTGGGACACTGAAGCTTTCTTT,CASSLWDTEAFF
TRBD1,-,TRBV25-1,13,TRBJ2-7,TGTGCCAGCCAAGGACAGGTATCCTACGAGCAGTACTTC,CASQGQVSYEQYF
-,few,TRBV29-1,12,TRBJ1-1,TGCAGCGGCGGACGGGTCGCCGCTGAAGCTTTCTTT,CSGGRVAAEAFF
TRBD2,-,TRBV6-6,15,TRBJ2-5,TGTGCCAGCAGTACATCCTTTAGCGGGGAAGAGACCCAGTACTTC,CASSTSFSGEETQYF
-,few,TRBV5-1,13,TRBJ1-1,TGCGCCAGCAGCCCGCCTCGGGGACAAGAAGCTTTCTTT,CASSPPRGQEAFF
-,-,TRBV6-6,16,TRBJ2-7,TGTGCCAGCAGTTACATGGGGGTCCCCCCTTCCTACGAGCAGTACTTC,CASSYMGVPPSYEQYF
-,-,TRBV12-3/TRBV12-4,15,TRBJ2-3,TGTGCCAGCAGCGTACTGGCGGCTAGCACAGATACGCAGTATTTT,CASSVLAASTDTQYF
-,medium-sized,TRBV7-8,15,TRBJ2-7,TGTGCCAGCAGCTTTGGGGGGGGCGGTTACTACGAGCAGTACTTC,CASSFGGGGYYEQYF
TRBD1,few,TRBV3-1,14,TRBJ1-6,TGTGCCAGCAGCCATGGACAGGTCAATTCACCCCTCCACTTT,CASSHGQVNSPLHF
TRBD1,-,TRBV7-7,14,TRBJ2-5,TGTGCTAGCAGCGAGACAGGGGGCGCGCAGACCCAGTACTTC,CASSETGGAQTQYF
-,-,TRBV6-1,17,TRBJ1-4,TGTGCCAGCAGTGATCTCCGGCAGATTGCAACTAATGAAAAACTGTTTTTT,CASSDLRQIATNEKLFF
-,few,TRBV3-1,14,TRBJ2-1,TGTGCCAGCAGCCATAATTTTGACTACAATGAGCAGTTCTTC,CASSHNFDYNEQFF
TRBD2,few,TRBV12-3/TRBV12-4,16,TRBJ2-1,TGTGCCAGCAGTTGGACTAGCGGGAGGGCCTACAATGAGCAGTTCTTC,CASSWTSGRAYNEQFF
-,-,TRBV6-1,13,TRBJ2-7,TGTGCCAGCGGAACCACTGGAGGGTACGAGCAGTACTTC,CASGTTGGYEQYF
TRBD1,-,TRBV5-1,14,TRBJ1-1,TGCGCCAGCAGCTCGACAGGGGGCCCCTTTGAAGCTTTCTTT,CASSSTGGPFEAFF
-,few,TRBV2,13,TRBJ1-1,TGTGCCAGCAGTCGACAGATGAACACTGAAGCTTTCTTT,CASSRQMNTEAFF
-,many,TRBV20-1,12,TRBJ1-1,TGCAGTGCTAGCTGGCAGGGCACTGAAGCTTTCTTT,CSASWQGTEAFF
-,few,TRBV2,13,TRBJ2-5,TGTGCCAGCAGTGAGGCCAGTAAAGAGACCCAGTACTTC,CASSEASKETQYF
TRBD1,-,TRBV30,20,TRBJ1-6,TGTGCCTGGAGCCGAAAAACAGGGGGCGGATTCGGCTCCTATAATTCACCCCTCCACTTT,CAWSRKTGGGFGSYNSPLHF
-,-,TRBV28,14,TRBJ1-2,TGTGCCAGCAGTTTACCCACATCGTCAGGTGGCTACACCTTC,CASSLPTSSGGYTF
-,-,TRBV20-1,15,TRBJ1-5,TGCAGTGCTAGAGATCGGAAGGGTGGCAATCAGCCCCAGCATTTT,CSARDRKGGNQPQHF
-,few,TRBV12-3/TRBV12-4,13,TRBJ2-6,TGTGCCAGCACCAACTCTGGGGCCAACGTCCTGACTTTC,CASTNSGANVLTF
TRBD2,few,TRBV9,16,TRBJ2-1,TGTGCCAGCAGCGTAGTATCCGGGAGGGCCACCAATGAGCAGTTCTTC,CASSVVSGRATNEQFF
-,many,TRBV12-3/TRBV12-4,14,TRBJ2-3,TGTGCCAGCACCCCGGGCGGAAGCACAGATACGCAGTATTTT,CASTPGGSTDTQYF
TRBD1,-,TRBV29-1,14,TRBJ2-7,TGCAGCGTTGTGCTCGGGACAGGGGGCTACGAGCAGTACTTC,CSVVLGTGGYEQYF
-,many,TRBV19,16,TRBJ2-1,TGTGCCAGTATAGCTATTCCCGGGGGCACCTACAATGAGCAGTTCTTC,CASIAIPGGTYNEQFF
-,-,TRBV5-1,15,TRBJ1-1,TGCGCCAGCAGCGTTTCTGCTTTCTCGAACACTGAAGCTTTCTTT,CASSVSAFSNTEAFF
-,-,TRBV5-6,16,TRBJ1-1,TGTGCCAGCAGCCCAGAACCGGGACATTGGAACACTGAAGCTTTCTTT,CASSPEPGHWNTEAFF
TRBD2,-,TRBV7-6,16,TRBJ2-1,TGTGCCAGCAGCTTAGTTTTGCGGGGGGGCCTCAGTGAGCAGTTCTTC,CASSLVLRGGLSEQFF
TRBD2,few,TRBV12-3/TRBV12-4,16,TRBJ2-3,TGTGCCAGCAGTTTATTCCCAGCGGGGGGTACAGATACGCAGTATTTT,CASSLFPAGGTDTQYF
-,-,TRBV5-5,12,TRBJ2-3,TGTGCCAGCACCCTCGGGGCAGATACGCAGTATTTT,CASTLGADTQYF
-,-,TRBV7-3,14,TRBJ2-3,TGTGCCAGCAGCGCAGGGACCGAGGGTGATACGCAGTATTTT,CASSAGTEGDTQYF